The 19 T cell receptor beta chains below were found in one sample sequenced in a study of blood T cell repertoires in COVID-19. Sequencing used immunoSEQ multiplex PCR; TCRdb keeps in-frame clones, though not all of them. The top ten hold roughly 4.5% of the sample, which has hundreds of thousands of clones, 86% seen once. The sequencing input was peripheral blood. The source is a man between 45 and 60 years old with acute or convalescent COVID-19.

The DNA for the CDR3 is TGTGCCAGCTCACGTTTCGGAGAGAACACCGGGGAGCTGTTTTTT. Encoded protein: CASSRFGENTGELFF. This chain connects TRBV18 to TRBJ2-2; D remains unclear. Per the germline V gene, CDR1 is KGHSH and CDR2 is LQKENI. This CDR3 is 15 amino acids long. V lost 4 bases and J lost 1, with 10 bases in between.

The chain couples TRBV2 to TRBJ1-2; 7 nucleotides match TRBD1. This CDR3 is built from 15 residues. The trim removed 5 bases at V and 2 bases at J, leaving 8 bases unmatched. CDR1 SNHLY and CDR2 FYNNEI come from the germline V gene. The CDR3 region is CASSSQGVQNYGYTF. CDR3 DNA: TGTGCCAGCAGTTCGCAGGGGGTTCAGAACTATGGCTACACCTTC.

This rearrangement joins TRBV6-5 to TRBJ1-4; no definite D call. Per germline, CDR1 MNHEY and CDR2 SVGAGI. The CDR3 consists of 16 residues. Trimming stripped 0 bases from V and 2 bases from J, with 10 bases between. CDR3 bases: TGTGCCAGCAGTTACTCGATCCGAGCGACTAATGAAAAACTGTTTTTT. Amino acid sequence: CASSYSIRATNEKLFF.

V and J are TRBV18 and TRBJ2-7; 9 bases match TRBD1. The CDR3 sequence is 18 residues long. Germline V gives CDR1 KGHSH, CDR2 LQKENI. Losses at the gene ends were 2 bases for V and 3 bases for J; bases not matched to a gene: 14. The CDR3 nucleotides are TGTGCCAGCTCACCATCCATAGACCTCGGGACAGGGTACTACGAGCAGTACTTC. The encoded protein is CASSPSIDLGTGYYEQYF.

The chain employs TRBV11-1 and TRBJ2-5; 9 bases line up with TRBD1. The CDR3 is 14 amino acids. Germline V gene lookup returns CDR1 SGHAT and CDR2 FQDESV (reference sequence). V dropped 4 bases and J dropped 5; count of bases not matched to a gene: 5. The CDR3 spells CASSSDRGDETQYF. The CDR3 DNA reads as TGTGCCAGCAGCTCGGACAGGGGTGATGAGACCCAGTACTTC. Combining the CDR3 with reference TRBV11-1 and TRBJ2-5 gives the whole variable domain EAEVAQSPRYKITEKSQAVAFWCDPISGHATLYWYRQILGQGPELLVQFQDESVVDDSQLPKDRFSAERLKGVDSTLKIQPAELGDSAMYLCASSSDRGDETQYFGPGTRLLVL.

The V call is TRBV10-1, the J call TRBJ1-2, with 7 positions matching TRBD1. Germline CDR1 reads WNHNN; CDR2 reads SYGVQD (reference sequence). J lost 8 bases, V lost 0 bases, and 6 bases had no gene match. CDR3 length: 14 amino acids. The CDR3 sequence is CASSESMTGPGYTF. The CDR3 DNA sequence: TGCGCCAGCAGTGAGTCGATGACAGGGCCCGGCTACACCTTC.

J is TRBJ1-6 and V is TRBV19; TRBD1 agrees at 10 bases. Losses at the gene ends were 4 bases for V and 9 bases for J; bases not matched to a gene: 21. Germline values: CDR1 LNHDA, CDR2 SQIVND (reference sequence). The CDR3 is 20 residues long. The CDR3 loop is CASSRYTGTGAGTGSSPLHF. Here the CDR3 DNA reads TGTGCCAGTAGTAGGTACACCGGGACAGGGGCCGGGACTGGTAGTTCACCCCTCCACTTT.

This rearrangement joins TRBV18 to TRBJ1-1; weak D call: TRBD1 (5 bases). Trimming cost V 1 base and J 6 bases, with 15 bases left between them. The germline gives CDR1 KGHSH, CDR2 LQKENI. The CDR3 extends over 15 amino acids. CDR3 residues: CASSPRAGLGPEAFF. The CDR3 DNA sequence: TGTGCCAGCTCACCACGGGCAGGGCTCGGCCCTGAAGCTTTCTTT. The full variable domain, completed using reference TRBV18 and TRBJ1-1, is NAGVMQNPRHLVRRRGQEARLRCSPMKGHSHVYWYRQLPEEGLKFMVYLQKENIIDESGMPKERFSAEFPKEGPSILRIQQVVRGDSAAYFCASSPRAGLGPEAFFGQGTRLTVV.

This chain joins TRBV7-3 and TRBJ1-1; D is unclear. Germline CDR1 is SGHTA and CDR2 is FQGTGA. V lost 1 base and J lost 3, with 15 bases in between. This CDR3 contains 16 residues. This chain's CDR3 is CASSLSFTDIHTEAFF. The CDR3 DNA follows: TGTGCCAGCAGCTTAAGTTTCACAGACATCCACACTGAAGCTTTCTTT.

In its sample, this clone was seen a few times. This rearrangement joins TRBV5-1 to TRBJ1-2; the D gene is possibly TRBD1 (5 bases). Between the trimmed V and J ends, which lost 1 base and 2 bases, there was a span of 9 bases. This CDR3 has 14 amino acids. Germline V gives CDR1 SGHRS, CDR2 YFSETQ. CDR3 sequence: CASSLSQGNYGYTF. The DNA of the CDR3 is TGCGCCAGCAGCTTGAGTCAGGGCAACTATGGCTACACCTTC. The full variable domain, with the rest looked up from reference TRBV5-1 and TRBJ1-2, is KAGVTQTPRYLIKTRGQQVTLSCSPISGHRSVSWYQQTPGQGLQFLFEYFSETQRNKGNFPGRFSGRQFSNSRSEMNVSTLELGDSALYLCASSLSQGNYGYTFGSGTRLTVV.

DNA for the CDR3: TGTGCCTGGAGAAACAGGGGAGGCTACACCTTC. The encoded protein is CAWRNRGGYTF. This chain uses TRBV30 with TRBJ1-2, with 7 nucleotides matching TRBD1. The CDR3 has 11 residues. Losses at the gene ends were 3 bases for V and 8 bases for J; bases not matched to a gene: 3. Per the germline V gene, CDR1 is GTSNPN and CDR2 is SVGIG (reference sequence). The variable domain in full, completed from reference TRBV30 and TRBJ1-2, reads SQTIHQWPATLVQPVGSPLSLECTVEGTSNPNLYWYRQAAGRGLQLLFYSVGIGQISSEVPQNLSASRPQDRQFILSSKKLLLSDSGFYLCAWRNRGGYTFGSGTRLTVV.

This sequence joins TRBV6-5 and TRBJ1-5; 7 bases map to TRBD1. The CDR3 spans 13 residues. The V segment lost 8 bases and the J segment 5 bases; nucleotides outside the gene matches: 6. The V gene's germline CDR1 is MNHEY and CDR2 SVGAGI. CDR3 loop: CASGDRVDQPQHF. In nucleotides, the CDR3 is TGTGCCAGCGGAGACAGGGTTGATCAGCCCCAGCATTTT.

This clone was detected only once. This chain joins TRBV4-1 and TRBJ1-2; D call uncertain. The germline V gene has CDR1 MGHRA and CDR2 YSYEKL. V was pared by 0 bases and J by 6 bases, with 17 bases between. The CDR3 has 16 amino acids. In DNA, the CDR3 is TGCGCCAGCAGCCAAGATCGCGGGCGGGAATGGGATGGCTACACCTTC. Translated, it gives CASSQDRGREWDGYTF.

This rearrangement joins TRBV5-1 to TRBJ2-3; tentatively, D is TRBD2 (5 bases). The germline V and J ends were trimmed by 4 bases and 0 bases, with 12 bases remaining between them. CDR3 size: 15 residues. Germline loops: CDR1 SGHRS, CDR2 YFSETQ. Here the CDR3 reads CASSPWTSSTDTQYF. DNA of the CDR3: TGCGCCAGCAGCCCTTGGACTTCTAGCACAGATACGCAGTATTTT.

The chain employs TRBV20-1 and TRBJ1-3; D uncertain. The CDR3 consists of 14 residues. Germline loops: CDR1 DFQATT, CDR2 SNEGSKA (reference sequence). V was pared by 3 bases and J by 0 bases, with 9 bases between. The chain's CDR3 is CSASPGDSGNTIYF. CDR3 coding DNA: TGCAGTGCTAGTCCGGGAGACTCTGGAAACACCATATATTTT.

Comment on this clone: At one of its ends the junction is not consistent with the germline gene, which may arise from a read error. The rearrangement links TRBV7-6 to TRBJ1-2, with D tentatively TRBD1 (5 bases). There are 15 residues in the CDR3. Germline-derived CDR1 and CDR2 are SGHVS and FNYEAQ. The CDR3 DNA is TGTGCCAGCAGCCAGGGTGGGGAGGGGTCCTATGGCTACTCCTTC. It is translated as CASSQGGEGSYGYSF.

The chain is built from TRBV7-9 and TRBJ1-6; the match to TRBD1 covers 9 bases. The CDR3 covers 16 residues. Germline V gives CDR1 SEHNR, CDR2 FQNEAQ (reference sequence). The J segment lost 10 bases and the V segment lost 5 bases, leaving 12 bases of the junction unmatched. The CDR3 is CASSLKGQGTKSPLHF. In DNA form, the CDR3 reads TGTGCCAGCAGCCTTAAAGGACAGGGGACCAAATCACCCCTCCACTTT.

This clone was detected a few times. This sequence joins TRBV6-1 and TRBJ1-5; 9 bases map to TRBD1. Germline V gene data show CDR1 as MNHNS and CDR2 as SASEGT. V was clipped by 4 bases and J by 0 bases; unmatched bases: 7. This CDR3 has 17 residues. CDR3 DNA: TGTGCCAGCAGTGGACCCGGGACAGGGAATAGCAATCAGCCCCAGCATTTT. It translates to CASSGPGTGNSNQPQHF.

V usage is TRBV19 and J usage is TRBJ1-5; TRBD1 matches 7 bases. This CDR3 region has 14 residues. V lost 4 bases and J lost 3; bases outside the gene matches: 3. Germline lookup yields CDR1 LNHDA and CDR2 SQIVND (reference sequence). The DNA of the CDR3 is TGTGCCAGTAGTAGAGACAGGGACAATCAGCCCCAGCATTTT. It specifies CASSRDRDNQPQHF.